This T cell receptor (beta chain) was captured by sequencing in a study of T cell repertoires in cytomegalovirus infection. Across the study: Public signatures in TCR beta pointed to CMV infection and matching HLA type.

Study results and caveats: Clonotype analysis showed dominance of the ex vivo response by HLA-C-restricted CMV-specific TCR beta clonotypes.

V lost 8 bases and J lost 0, with 10 bases in between. The CDR3 is made up of 13 amino acids. TCRdb redid the calling of the reads with MiXCR, one entry per CDR3 protein. Of approximately 140,000 distinct CDR3 sequences listed, about 10% are singletons. The table lists this clonotype with many counts. Its specificity is not known. The sample was PBMCs. The chain joins TRBV12-3 or TRBV12-4 to TRBJ1-1; tentatively, D is TRBD1 (6 bases). This TCR derives from a human donor in good health (CMV status not recorded). Some clones in this sample may be carry-over from other donors' samples. The CDR3 DNA sequence: TGTGCCAGCCGGGGGCTTATGAACACTGAAGCTTTCTTT. Amino acid sequence: CASRGLMNTEAFF.